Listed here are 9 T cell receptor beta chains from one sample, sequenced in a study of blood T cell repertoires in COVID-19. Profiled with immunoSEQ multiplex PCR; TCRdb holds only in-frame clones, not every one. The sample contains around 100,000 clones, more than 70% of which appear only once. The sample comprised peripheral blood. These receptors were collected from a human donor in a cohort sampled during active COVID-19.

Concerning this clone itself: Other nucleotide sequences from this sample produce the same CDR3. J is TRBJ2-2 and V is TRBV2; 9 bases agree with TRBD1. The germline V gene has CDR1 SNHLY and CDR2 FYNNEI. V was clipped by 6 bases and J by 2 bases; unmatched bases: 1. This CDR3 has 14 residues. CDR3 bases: TGTGCCAGCAGGGGACAGGGTAACACCGGGGAGCTGTTTTTT. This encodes CASRGQGNTGELFF. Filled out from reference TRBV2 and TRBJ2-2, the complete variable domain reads EPEVTQTPSHQVTQMGQEVILRCVPISNHLYFYWYRQILGQKVEFLVSFYNNEISEKSEIFDDQFSVERPDGSNFTLKIRSTKLEDSAMYFCASRGQGNTGELFFGEGSRLTVL.

The CDR3 reads CASRRDSPSLMAFF. In DNA, the CDR3 is TGTGCCAGCCGGAGAGACAGTCCCTCGTTAATGGCTTTCTTT. The chain joins TRBV6-5 to TRBJ1-1; a weak D match, TRBD1 (5 bases). Germline CDR1 reads MNHEY; CDR2 reads SVGAGI. The V and J ends lost 8 bases and 11 bases respectively, with 24 bases between them. The CDR3 runs to 14 residues.

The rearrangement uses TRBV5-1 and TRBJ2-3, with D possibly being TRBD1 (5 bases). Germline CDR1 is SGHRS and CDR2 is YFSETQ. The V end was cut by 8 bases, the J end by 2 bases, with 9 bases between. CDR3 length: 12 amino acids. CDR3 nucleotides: TGCGCCAGTCGACAGACCACAGATACGCAGTATTTT. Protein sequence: CASRQTTDTQYF.

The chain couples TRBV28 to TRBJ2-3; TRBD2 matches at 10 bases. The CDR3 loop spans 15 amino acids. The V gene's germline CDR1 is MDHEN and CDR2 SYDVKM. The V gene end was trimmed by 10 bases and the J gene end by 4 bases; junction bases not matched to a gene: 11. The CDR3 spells CATSPLAGVSDTQYF. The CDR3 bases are TGTGCCACATCCCCCCTAGCGGGAGTGTCAGATACGCAGTATTTT.

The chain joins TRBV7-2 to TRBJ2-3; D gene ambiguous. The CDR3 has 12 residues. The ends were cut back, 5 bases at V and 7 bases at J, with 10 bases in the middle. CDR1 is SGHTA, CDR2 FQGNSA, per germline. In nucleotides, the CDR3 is TGTGCCAGCAGCCACGAATACTATACGCAGTATTTT. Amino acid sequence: CASSHEYYTQYF.

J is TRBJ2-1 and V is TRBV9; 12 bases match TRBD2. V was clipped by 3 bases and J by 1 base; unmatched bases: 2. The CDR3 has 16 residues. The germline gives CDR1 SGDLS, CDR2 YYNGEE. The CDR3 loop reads CASSAGLAGSYNEQFF. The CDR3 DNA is TGTGCCAGCAGCGCCGGACTAGCGGGGTCCTACAATGAGCAGTTCTTC.

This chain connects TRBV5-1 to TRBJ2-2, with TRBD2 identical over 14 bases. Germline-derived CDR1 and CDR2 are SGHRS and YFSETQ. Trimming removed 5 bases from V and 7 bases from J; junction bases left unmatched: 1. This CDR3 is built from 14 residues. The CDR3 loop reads CASRGLAGDGELFF. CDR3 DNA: TGCGCCAGCAGGGGACTAGCGGGAGACGGGGAGCTGTTTTTT.

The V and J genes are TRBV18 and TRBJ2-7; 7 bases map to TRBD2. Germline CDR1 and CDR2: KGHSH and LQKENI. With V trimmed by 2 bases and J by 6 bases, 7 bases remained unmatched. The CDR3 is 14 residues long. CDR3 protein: CASSPGAGVIEQYF. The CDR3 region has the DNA TGTGCCAGCTCACCAGGGGCGGGAGTTATCGAGCAGTACTTC.

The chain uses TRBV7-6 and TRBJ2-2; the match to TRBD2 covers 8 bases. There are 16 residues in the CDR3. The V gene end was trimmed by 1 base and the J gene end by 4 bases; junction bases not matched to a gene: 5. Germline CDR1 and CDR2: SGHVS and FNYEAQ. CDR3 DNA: TGTGCCAGCAGCTTAGGGGTAGCGGGAAGCACCGGGGAGCTGTTTTTT. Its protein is CASSLGVAGSTGELFF.